This TCR beta chain was captured by sequencing in a study of vaccination effects on CD4 cells after COVID-19. Overall study results and limits: The study found marked clonal contraction of infection- and vaccine-induced clones late after vaccination. Only 1 of 255 vaccine-induced clones from healthy vaccinees cross-reacted with common cold coronaviruses.

Of note for this clone: What it binds is unknown.

Profiled with immunoSEQ multiplex PCR; TCRdb holds only in-frame clones, not every one. The sample contains tens of thousands of clones, 75% to 90% of which appear only once. After expansion with viral peptide pools in the ViraFEST assay, antigen-specific CD4+ T cells were sequenced. Cultured cells yielded isolated CD4+ T cells after less than 11 days. The specimen comprised CD4+ T cells from PBMCs cultured with HCoV-229E spike peptides, sampled before COVID-19 vaccination. This clonotype was sampled from a human donor who received a COVID-19 vaccine.

CDR3 sequence reads: CAIRTSGQETQYF. In nucleotides, the CDR3 is TGTGCCATCCGGACTAGCGGCCAAGAGACCCAGTACTTC. The genes are TRBV28 and TRBJ2-5, with 10 bases identical to TRBD2. The CDR3 consists of 13 residues. V gave up 10 bases and J gave up 1 base; unmatched junction bases: 3. Germline V lookup: CDR1 MDHEN, CDR2 SYDVKM.